Listed here are 6 T cell receptor beta chains from one sample, sequenced in a study of CD8 T cells in ankylosing spondylitis. Via MiXCR, TCRdb re-called the 5' RACE reads, giving one row per CDR3 protein. Altogether hundreds of thousands of distinct CDR3 sequences are present, 12% being singletons, with the ten largest covering around 0.51%. Their antigens remain unidentified. Notes on the study in general: Characteristic of ankylosing spondylitis blood, it appeared, was a TCR beta motif comprising 7 to 9 highly homologous variants.

Sequenced input: blood, either unsorted or a sorted T cell fraction (not recorded which). The receptors derive from a male donor with ankylosing spondylitis.

Only a few counts were recorded for this clonotype. V gene TRBV20-1 combines with J gene TRBJ1-1; possible D gene TRBD1, 5 bases. The CDR3 runs to 13 residues. V dropped 6 bases and J dropped 10 bases, with 21 bases sitting between them. Germline loops: CDR1 DFQATT, CDR2 SNEGSKA (reference sequence). The DNA of the CDR3 is TGCAGTGCCGAAAAGGGCAGGCCCGGGGGAGCTTTCTTT. Residues: CSAEKGRPGGAFF.

This clonotype was observed a few times. Germline is not matched at one junction end, which may reflect a read error. The V and J genes are TRBV7-7 and TRBJ2-5, with D perhaps matching TRBD1 (6 bases). Germline lookup yields CDR1 SSHAT and CDR2 FNYEAQ (reference sequence). This CDR3 has 15 residues. The CDR3 nucleotides are TGTGCTAGCAGCTTAGATGGACAGTCTCGGGAGACCCAGTACTTC. Protein sequence: CASSLDGQSRETQYF.

This clonotype has just a few counts. The J gene is TRBJ2-7, the V gene TRBV20-1, with TRBD2 as a possible D gene (5 bases). CDR3 length equals 14 residues. CDR1 and CDR2 from the germline V gene are DFQATT and SNEGSKA (reference sequence). The V and J ends lost 3 bases and 0 bases respectively, with 12 bases between them. The CDR3 sequence is CSAREGGYSYEQYF. For the CDR3, the DNA is TGCAGTGCTAGGGAAGGAGGATACTCCTACGAGCAGTACTTC.

This clonotype showed up just a few times. V usage is TRBV7-2 and J usage is TRBJ2-7; TRBD1 might be the D (6 bases). The CDR3 loop spans 16 amino acids. With 3 bases removed from V and 0 bases from J, the gap between germline ends came to 15 bases. The germline gives CDR1 SGHTA, CDR2 FQGNSA. This chain's CDR3 is CASSLRGSFSSYEQYF. The CDR3 DNA follows: TGTGCCAGCAGCTTGAGGGGGAGCTTTAGCTCCTACGAGCAGTACTTC.

In its sample, this clonotype was seen a few times. This rearrangement joins TRBV20-1 to TRBJ1-1; unclear D gene. In germline, CDR1 is DFQATT, CDR2 SNEGSKA (reference sequence). There are 15 residues in the CDR3. Trimming took off 5 bases at V and 1 base at J, with 17 bases between the two ends. The CDR3 here is CSAVPWRVGNTEAFF. CDR3 DNA: TGCAGTGCTGTTCCGTGGAGGGTTGGGAACACTGAAGCTTTCTTT.

This clonotype was seen at least ten times. The V gene is TRBV5-1, the J gene TRBJ1-1, with D unresolved. The CDR3 is 13 residues long. The V gene's germline CDR1 is SGHRS and CDR2 YFSETQ. Trimming cost V 4 bases and J 2 bases, with 9 bases left between them. CDR3 DNA sequence: TGCGCCAGCAGCGGCTATCCAAACACTGAAGCTTTCTTT. Its protein product is CASSGYPNTEAFF.